Below are 29 T cell receptor beta chains sequenced from a single sample in a study of blood T cell repertoires in COVID-19. Clones were sequenced by immunoSEQ multiplex PCR, and TCRdb holds only the in-frame ones, with some missing. The sample lists 280,000 or so clones; 70% to 90% were seen once. Sequenced: PBMCs or T cells enriched from blood (not recorded which). The receptors originated from a young man who had recovered from COVID-19.

This rearrangement joins TRBV6-2 or TRBV6-3 to TRBJ1-2; TRBD1 might be the D (5 bases). V was shortened by 5 bases and J by 5 bases, with 27 bases between the two germline ends. This CDR3 comprises 18 residues. Germline CDR1 reads MNHEY; CDR2 reads SVGEGT. The CDR3 loop is CASSNSAKIGTATYGYTF. DNA of the CDR3: TGTGCCAGCAGTAATAGCGCTAAAATCGGGACTGCTACGTATGGCTACACCTTC.

J is TRBJ2-2 and V is TRBV5-5; the D gene is possibly TRBD1 (5 bases). CDR3 length: 15 amino acids. Germline values: CDR1 SGHKS, CDR2 YYEKEE (reference sequence). V lost 2 bases, J lost 1 base, and 9 bases lay in between. The CDR3 DNA is TGTGCCAGCAGCTTTACAGGAGAGAACACCGGGGAGCTGTTTTTT. Its protein product is CASSFTGENTGELFF.

This chain uses TRBV3-1 (or the pseudogene TRBV3-2) with TRBJ2-5; maybe TRBD2 (7 bases). The germline gives CDR1 LGHDT, CDR2 YNNKEL (reference sequence). V was cut by 0 bases and J by 2 bases, with 19 bases left in between. This CDR3 is built from 18 residues. The DNA for the CDR3 is TGTGCCAGCAGCCAAGAAGGGGGGGTGAGTGAGGATCAAGAGACCCAGTACTTC. Amino acids: CASSQEGGVSEDQETQYF.

The rearrangement links TRBV5-1 to TRBJ1-2; 12 nucleotides align to TRBD1. From germline, CDR1 is SGHRS and CDR2 YFSETQ. The length of the CDR3 is 16 residues. V shed 4 bases and J 3 bases; nucleotides not matched to a gene: 7. CDR3 coding DNA: TGCGCCAGCAGCCCGGGACAGGGGGCTATGTACTATGGCTACACCTTC. Protein sequence: CASSPGQGAMYYGYTF.

J is TRBJ2-3 and V is TRBV21-1; the listed D gene, TRBD2, was not tested against the DNA. TRBV21-1 is assigned pseudogene status. The CDR3 extends over 17 amino acids. The CDR3: CASRGLAGPPSTDTQYF. The CDR3 bases are TGTGCCAGCAGGGGACTAGCGGGGCCACCTAGCACAGATACGCAGTATTTT.

The chain uses TRBV2 and TRBJ2-5; 10 bases match TRBD2. CDR3 size: 16 residues. The V and J ends lost 1 base and 5 bases, in that order; junction bases with no gene match: 7. CDR1 is SNHLY and CDR2 is FYNNEI in the germline V gene. As DNA, the CDR3 is TGTGCCAGCAGTGAAGGCTTAGCGGGGGGAAGGGAGACCCAGTACTTC. Amino acids: CASSEGLAGGRETQYF.

The chain carries TRBV5-1 and TRBJ2-3; unclear D gene. CDR3 length: 14 amino acids. In germline, CDR1 is SGHRS, CDR2 YFSETQ. V lost 7 bases and J lost 4, with 16 bases in between. CDR3 protein: CASGDPAVADTQYF. DNA of the CDR3: TGCGCCAGCGGTGACCCGGCGGTGGCAGATACGCAGTATTTT. Drawing the rest from reference TRBV5-1 and TRBJ2-3, the complete variable domain is KAGVTQTPRYLIKTRGQQVTLSCSPISGHRSVSWYQQTPGQGLQFLFEYFSETQRNKGNFPGRFSGRQFSNSRSEMNVSTLELGDSALYLCASGDPAVADTQYFGPGTRLTVL.

The gene calls are TRBV3-1 (or the pseudogene TRBV3-2) and TRBJ2-1, with 7 bases lining up with TRBD2. V shed 0 bases and J 2 bases; nucleotides not matched to a gene: 4. CDR3 size: 16 residues. Germline loops: CDR1 LGHDT, CDR2 YNNKEL (reference sequence). CDR3 DNA sequence: TGTGCCAGCAGCCAAGACCCCCGGGGGGCCTACAATGAGCAGTTCTTC. Translating it yields CASSQDPRGAYNEQFF.

V usage is TRBV27 and J usage is TRBJ1-1; D perhaps matches TRBD1 (6 bases). This CDR3 is built from 14 residues. Germline V gene lookup returns CDR1 MNHEY and CDR2 SMNVEV (reference sequence). V was clipped by 6 bases and J by 0 bases, with 11 bases between them. The CDR3 region has the DNA TGTGCCAGCAGAACGGACAGAATGAACACTGAAGCTTTCTTT. It is translated as CASRTDRMNTEAFF.

The CDR3 is CASSLETQGTDTQYF. Here the CDR3 DNA reads TGCGCCAGCAGCTTGGAAACGCAGGGCACAGATACGCAGTATTTT. V gene TRBV5-1 combines with J gene TRBJ2-3; D is unresolved. Germline V CDR1 and CDR2: SGHRS, YFSETQ. The CDR3 consists of 15 residues. Between the trimmed V and J ends, which lost 0 bases and 1 base, there was a span of 9 bases.

The rearrangement links TRBV30 to TRBJ1-1; possibly TRBD1 for D (5 bases). The CDR3 spans 13 residues. Germline CDR1 is GTSNPN and CDR2 is SVGIG (reference sequence). Trimming shortened V by 2 bases and J by 4 bases, and 11 bases separated the two germline ends. CDR3 bases: TGTGCCTGGAGTAGGGGCGTGAGCACTGAAGCTTTCTTT. Protein: CAWSRGVSTEAFF.

This clone was seen just once. The rearrangement joins TRBV9 to TRBJ2-1; possible D gene TRBD2, 7 bases. From germline, CDR1 is SGDLS and CDR2 YYNGEE. This CDR3 has 16 amino acids. Trimming removed 1 base at V and 5 bases at J, with 16 bases between. CDR3 DNA: TGTGCCAGCAGCGTAAGGGGGGGAGGGCCCAACAATGAGCAGTTCTTC. Residues: CASSVRGGGPNNEQFF.

The CDR3 reads CASSIQGKGEYGYTF. The CDR3 region has the DNA TGTGCCAGTAGTATACAGGGAAAGGGGGAATATGGCTACACCTTC. The genes are TRBV19 and TRBJ1-2, with TRBD1 as a possible D gene (6 bases). CDR3 length equals 15 residues. CDR1 LNHDA and CDR2 SQIVND come from the germline V gene (reference sequence). With 2 bases removed from V and 5 bases from J, the gap between germline ends came to 15 bases. Looking up the rest from reference TRBV19 and TRBJ1-2 gives the full variable domain: DGGITQSPKYLFRKEGQNVTLSCEQNLNHDAMYWYRQDPGQGLRLIYYSQIVNDFQKGDIAEGYSVSREKKESFPLTVTSAQKNPTAFYLCASSIQGKGEYGYTFGSGTRLTVV.

Of note for this clone: Germline and junction disagree at one end, which may indicate a read error. This chain uses TRBV29-1 with TRBJ1-1; TRBD1 is a possible D gene (6 bases). Germline CDR1 is SQVTM and CDR2 is ANQGSEA. CDR3 length: 13 residues. The CDR3 nucleotides are TGCAGCGTTCAAGACCAACAGGGATCTGAAGCTTTCTTT. Its translation: CSVQDQQGSEAFF.

This chain connects TRBV6-5 to TRBJ1-5; 7 bases align to TRBD1. J gave up 4 bases and V 6 bases, and 3 bases lay outside the gene matches. The germline CDR1 and CDR2 sequences are MNHEY and SVGAGI. The CDR3 is 13 residues long. The CDR3 sequence: CASRGRGNQPQHF. As DNA, the CDR3 is TGTGCCAGCAGAGGCAGGGGGAATCAGCCCCAGCATTTT.

The chain employs TRBV5-4 and TRBJ2-5, with D perhaps TRBD1 (6 bases). Trimming left V 0 bases short and J 2 bases short, with 8 bases between. The CDR3 consists of 14 residues. Germline CDR1 SGHNT, CDR2 YYREEE (reference sequence). The CDR3 loop is CASSLEDSQETQYF. The CDR3 DNA reads as TGTGCCAGCAGCTTGGAGGACAGTCAAGAGACCCAGTACTTC.

This chain links TRBV5-6 with TRBJ1-2; 8 bases align to TRBD1. The germline V gene encodes CDR1 SGHDT and CDR2 YYEEEE. The CDR3 covers 14 residues. J was trimmed by 8 bases and V by 4 bases; bases with no gene match: 10. For the CDR3, the DNA is TGTGCCAGCAGCATTCCGGGACAGGCCCAGGGCTACACCTTC. It yields the protein CASSIPGQAQGYTF.

The V call is TRBV19, the J call TRBJ1-5; the match to TRBD1 covers 10 bases. Germline loops: CDR1 LNHDA, CDR2 SQIVND (reference sequence). J lost 4 bases, V lost 4 bases, and 1 base had no gene match. The CDR3 is 14 amino acids. The CDR3 bases are TGTGCCAGTAGTACGGGACAGGGGAATCAGCCCCAGCATTTT. Amino acid sequence: CASSTGQGNQPQHF. Complete variable domain (other parts from reference TRBV19 and TRBJ1-5): DGGITQSPKYLFRKEGQNVTLSCEQNLNHDAMYWYRQDPGQGLRLIYYSQIVNDFQKGDIAEGYSVSREKKESFPLTVTSAQKNPTAFYLCASSTGQGNQPQHFGDGTRLSIL.

This clone has only a few counts. The chain carries TRBV14 and TRBJ1-4; D gene uncertain. The CDR3 length is 15 residues. The germline gives CDR1 SGHDN, CDR2 FVKESK. Trimming pared 1 base from V and 7 bases from J, leaving 13 bases between. The CDR3 sequence: CASSQAGWRPEKLFF. CDR3 in DNA: TGTGCCAGCAGCCAAGCGGGGTGGCGGCCTGAAAAACTGTTTTTT.

The sample holds one count of this clone. This rearrangement joins TRBV5-6 to TRBJ2-7; 11 nucleotides align to TRBD2. The J call may not be correct, given that the DNA end is closer to TRBJ2-5. Germline lookup yields CDR1 SGHDT and CDR2 YYEEEE. This CDR3 spans 16 amino acids. The CDR3 bases are TGTGCCAGCAGCTTACATAGCGGGGGGGCCGGGGAGACCCAGTACTTC. Amino acids: CASSLHSGGAGETQYF.

V usage is TRBV7-9 and J usage is TRBJ2-1, with a tentative D call TRBD1 (5 bases). The CDR3 covers 15 residues. Germline V gives CDR1 SEHNR, CDR2 FQNEAQ (reference sequence). Trimming cost V 5 bases and J 9 bases, with 20 bases left between them. The CDR3 DNA reads as TGTGCCAGCAGCATCCCCAGGGTGGGTTTTGGTGAGCAGTTCTTC. Translated, it gives CASSIPRVGFGEQFF.

This chain uses TRBV13 with TRBJ2-7, with D tentatively TRBD2 (5 bases). Germline loops: CDR1 PRHDT, CDR2 FYEKMQ (reference sequence). CDR3 length: 14 amino acids. The V end was cut by 5 bases, the J end by 9 bases, with 20 bases between. CDR3 region: CASSPRRGLAVQYF. DNA of the CDR3: TGTGCCAGCAGCCCCCGGAGAGGACTGGCGGTGCAGTACTTC. Combining the CDR3 with reference TRBV13 and TRBJ2-7 gives the whole variable domain AAGVIQSPRHLIKEKRETATLKCYPIPRHDTVYWYQQGPGQDPQFLISFYEKMQSDKGSIPDRFSAQQFSDYHSELNMSSLELGDSALYFCASSPRRGLAVQYFGPGTRLTVT.

The chain has TRBV12-3 or TRBV12-4 and TRBJ2-7; D is perhaps TRBD1 (6 bases). The CDR3 runs to 13 residues. Trimming pared 5 bases from V and 2 bases from J, leaving 10 bases between. CDR3 sequence: CASSPTGAYEQYF. CDR3 nucleotides: TGTGCCAGCAGTCCGACAGGAGCCTACGAGCAGTACTTC.

This clone was observed a handful of times. In DNA, the CDR3 is TGTGCCAGCAGTTACTCACAGGGGGCGGCAGATACGCAGTATTTT. As protein: CASSYSQGAADTQYF. V usage is TRBV6-5 and J usage is TRBJ2-3, with 9 bases lining up with TRBD1. With 0 bases clipped from V and 4 bases from J, the junction kept 2 bases outside the gene matches. The CDR3 length is 15 residues. Germline CDR1 reads MNHEY; CDR2 reads SVGAGI.

The chain links TRBV5-4 to TRBJ1-4; 7 positions agree with TRBD1. Germline V CDR1 and CDR2: SGHNT, YYREEE (reference sequence). The J segment lost 7 bases and the V segment lost 5 bases, leaving 11 bases of the junction unmatched. This CDR3 has 15 amino acids. Written as DNA, the CDR3 is TGTGCCAGCAGGGATACAGGGGCGATAGGTGAAAAACTGTTTTTT. Protein sequence: CASRDTGAIGEKLFF. The full variable domain, in which reference TRBV5-4 and TRBJ1-4 provide the parts outside the CDR3, is ETGVTQSPTHLIKTRGQQVTLRCSSQSGHNTVSWYQQALGQGPQFIFQYYREEENGRGNFPPRFSGLQFPNYSSELNVNALELDDSALYLCASRDTGAIGEKLFFGSGTQLSVL.

The rearrangement uses TRBV13 and TRBJ1-1; 11 nucleotides agree with TRBD1. Germline V gives CDR1 PRHDT, CDR2 FYEKMQ (reference sequence). The CDR3 length is 17 residues. V shed 5 bases and J 4 bases; nucleotides not matched to a gene: 12. CDR3 DNA sequence: TGTGCCAGCAGCGAGACCGGGACAGGGGGGTTGAGCACTGAAGCTTTCTTT. Its translation is CASSETGTGGLSTEAFF.

The chain carries TRBV4-1 and TRBJ2-3; 8 bases fit TRBD2. Germline CDR1 MGHRA, CDR2 YSYEKL. V was pared by 4 bases and J by 5 bases, with 14 bases of the junction left unmatched. CDR3 size: 17 residues. CDR3 amino acids: CASSLRRALADQDTQYF. Written as DNA, the CDR3 is TGCGCCAGCAGCCTCCGAAGGGCACTAGCGGATCAAGATACGCAGTATTTT.

V is TRBV3-1 (or the pseudogene TRBV3-2) and J is TRBJ2-7, with D maybe TRBD2 (6 bases). Per germline, CDR1 LGHDT and CDR2 YNNKEL (reference sequence). This CDR3 comprises 14 residues. Trimming stripped 0 bases from V and 4 bases from J, with 10 bases between. CDR3 bases: TGTGCCAGCAGCCAAGACGGCGGGGTTTACGAGCAGTACTTC. Translation: CASSQDGGVYEQYF.

V is TRBV15 and J is TRBJ1-1; D ambiguous. The CDR3 has 15 amino acids. V was pared by 2 bases and J by 1 base, with 11 bases between. The germline gives CDR1 LNHNV, CDR2 YYDKDF (reference sequence). The CDR3 nucleotides are TGTGCCACCAGCAGAAGCCTCGTCGAGAACACTGAAGCTTTCTTT. Its translation is CATSRSLVENTEAFF.